What follows are 32 T cell receptor beta chains derived from one specimen sequenced in a study of T-cell reconstitution after alpha-beta-depleted transplantation in children. TCRbeta library preparation incorporated unique molecular identifiers. From the PCR reads, TCRdb called clonotypes with MiXCR, one entry per CDR3 protein. The data show over 450,000 distinct CDR3 sequences, with about 11% seen just once and 2% held by the top ten. The starting material was PBMCs, obtained before TCRalphabeta/CD19-depleted stem cell transplant. These receptors were taken from a child aged 2 to 9 with inherited bone marrow failure, due to receive a stem cell transplant.

This clonotype was counted ten times or more. The chain uses TRBV4-2 and TRBJ2-2; TRBD2 matches 11 bases. The V gene end was trimmed by 4 bases and the J gene end by 1 base; junction bases not matched to a gene: 14. Germline CDR1 and CDR2: LGHNA and YNFKEQ. CDR3 length: 20 residues. CDR3 protein: CASSPWEVRLAGKNTGELFF. CDR3 in DNA: TGTGCCAGCAGCCCTTGGGAGGTCAGACTAGCGGGGAAGAACACCGGGGAGCTGTTTTTT.

This chain's CDR3 is CASSSGLSSSYNEQFF. CDR3 nucleotide sequence: TGTGCCAGCAGCTCGGGACTATCTAGCTCCTACAATGAGCAGTTCTTC. V is TRBV7-2 and J is TRBJ2-1; TRBD2 aligns across 7 bases. The V segment lost 4 bases and the J segment 0 bases; nucleotides outside the gene matches: 6. CDR3 length: 16 amino acids. The germline gives CDR1 SGHTA, CDR2 FQGNSA.

In this sample, this clonotype turned up many times. This chain joins TRBV6-5 and TRBJ2-2; a weak D match, TRBD1 (6 bases). In germline, CDR1 is MNHEY, CDR2 SVGAGI. The ends were cut back, 6 bases at V and 4 bases at J, with 6 bases in the middle. The CDR3 is made up of 12 amino acids. CDR3 amino acids: CASRDSTGELFF. Here the CDR3 DNA reads TGTGCCAGCAGGGACAGCACCGGGGAGCTGTTTTTT.

This clonotype was seen at least ten times. This sequence joins TRBV3-1 and TRBJ2-7; TRBD2 matches at 8 bases. Germline values: CDR1 LGHDT, CDR2 YNNKEL (reference sequence). Losses at the gene ends were 2 bases for V and 3 bases for J; bases not matched to a gene: 6. The CDR3 covers 15 residues. The CDR3 reads CASSQTGTRGYEQYF. CDR3 in DNA: TGTGCCAGCAGCCAAACCGGGACTAGAGGCTACGAGCAGTACTTC.

J is TRBJ2-7 and V is TRBV20-1, with 10 bases aligning to TRBD1. Germline V gene data show CDR1 as DFQATT and CDR2 as SNEGSKA (reference sequence). Trimming removed 5 bases from V and 5 bases from J; junction bases left unmatched: 6. The CDR3 is made up of 13 amino acids. This CDR3 reads CSALRQGADEQYF. CDR3 coding DNA: TGCAGTGCTCTGAGACAGGGGGCCGACGAGCAGTACTTC.

This clonotype has a count of ten or more. The rearrangement joins TRBV18 to TRBJ2-7; a possible D gene is TRBD2 (6 bases). CDR3 size: 14 residues. V shed 0 bases and J shed 6 bases, with 12 bases lying between them. Per germline, CDR1 KGHSH and CDR2 LQKENI. CDR3 region: CASSPPEGQGEQYF. In nucleotides, the CDR3 is TGTGCCAGCTCACCACCGGAGGGGCAGGGCGAGCAGTACTTC.

This clonotype was detected many times. The gene calls are TRBV28 and TRBJ1-5; D is possibly TRBD1 (5 bases). V was shortened by 3 bases and J by 8 bases, with 20 bases between the two germline ends. The CDR3 totals 16 residues. In germline, CDR1 is MDHEN, CDR2 SYDVKM. The CDR3 is CASSFTSDSAGEPQHF. DNA for the CDR3: TGTGCCAGCAGTTTCACCAGCGACAGCGCGGGAGAGCCCCAGCATTTT.

This clonotype has a count of ten or more. This rearrangement joins TRBV29-1 to TRBJ2-3; D gene uncertain. CDR3 length: 12 amino acids. Trimming stripped 8 bases from V and 4 bases from J, with 13 bases between. From germline, CDR1 is SQVTM and CDR2 ANQGSEA. CDR3 in amino acids: CSWGALADTQYF. Here the CDR3 DNA reads TGCAGCTGGGGTGCGTTGGCAGATACGCAGTATTTT.

This clonotype was counted ten times or more. This clone may be a read error of a much larger clone one base away. V gene TRBV3-1 combines with J gene TRBJ2-7; D gene ambiguous. Germline V lookup: CDR1 LGHDT, CDR2 YNNKEL (reference sequence). CDR3 length: 11 amino acids. The germline V and J ends were trimmed by 0 bases and 3 bases, with 0 bases remaining between them. Here the CDR3 reads CASSQDYEQYF. CDR3 nucleotides: TGTGCCAGCAGCCAAGACTACGAGCAGTACTTC.

The V and J genes are TRBV6-5 and TRBJ1-1; a weak D match, TRBD1 (6 bases). This CDR3 contains 11 residues. V lost 6 bases, J lost 7 bases, and 9 bases lay in between. The V gene's germline CDR1 is MNHEY and CDR2 SVGAGI. The CDR3 here is CASSNRVEAFF. The DNA for the CDR3 is TGTGCCAGCAGCAACAGGGTTGAAGCTTTCTTT.

Ten or more counts support this clonotype. This chain links TRBV28 with TRBJ1-4; 7 bases agree with TRBD1. The germline V gene has CDR1 MDHEN and CDR2 SYDVKM. With V trimmed by 5 bases and J by 4 bases, 10 bases remained unmatched. The CDR3 spans 16 residues. CDR3 DNA sequence: TGTGCCAGCAGTCCACATCGGACAGGAGATAATGAAAAACTGTTTTTT. As protein: CASSPHRTGDNEKLFF.

The rearrangement uses TRBV15 and TRBJ2-2; D unresolved. V was pared by 1 base and J by 8 bases, with 8 bases between. This CDR3 has 13 amino acids. The V gene's germline CDR1 is LNHNV and CDR2 YYDKDF (reference sequence). Here the CDR3 reads CATSRVKGGELFF. The CDR3 coding sequence is TGTGCCACCAGCAGAGTAAAGGGAGGGGAGCTGTTTTTT.

This clonotype was picked up many times. This chain uses TRBV12-3 or TRBV12-4 with TRBJ2-6; D remains unclear. Trimming removed 6 bases at V and 2 bases at J, with 11 bases between. The CDR3 length is 15 residues. The CDR3 here is CASSRAYPGANVLTF. CDR3 in DNA: TGTGCCAGCAGCCGAGCTTATCCTGGGGCCAACGTCCTGACTTTC.

This clonotype showed up just a few times. This rearrangement joins TRBV20-1 to TRBJ2-5, with 7 bases fitting TRBD2. Losses at the gene ends were 2 bases for V and 7 bases for J; bases not matched to a gene: 1. There are 11 residues in the CDR3. The germline V gene encodes CDR1 DFQATT and CDR2 SNEGSKA (reference sequence). The chain's CDR3 is CSARWTRTQYF. CDR3 DNA sequence: TGCAGTGCTAGATGGACTAGGACCCAGTACTTC.

The table lists this clonotype with many counts. This chain links TRBV24-1 with TRBJ2-1, with TRBD2 identical over 7 bases. Germline-derived CDR1 and CDR2 are KGHDR and SFDVKD. The trim removed 0 bases at V and 2 bases at J, leaving 6 bases unmatched. The CDR3 is 17 residues long. CDR3: CATSDLGSGITYNEQFF. The CDR3, as DNA: TGTGCCACCAGTGATTTGGGCAGCGGGATAACCTACAATGAGCAGTTCTTC.

This clonotype was seen repeatedly, ten times or more. The chain carries TRBV20-1 and TRBJ2-2; D call uncertain. Germline CDR1 is DFQATT and CDR2 is SNEGSKA (reference sequence). The V end was cut by 0 bases, the J end by 0 bases, with 5 bases between. This CDR3 is built from 14 residues. As DNA, the CDR3 is TGCAGTGCTAGAGAAGCATCGAACACCGGGGAGCTGTTTTTT. This gives the protein CSAREASNTGELFF.

This clonotype was picked up many times. The chain has TRBV12-5 and TRBJ2-1; 8 bases match TRBD2. Germline V gives CDR1 LGHNT, CDR2 FRNRAP. Trimming took 6 bases from V and 0 from J; bases not matched to a gene: 4. This CDR3 contains 15 residues. CDR3 in DNA: TGTGCTAGTGGCAGCGGGAGTAGCTCCTACAATGAGCAGTTCTTC. Amino acid sequence: CASGSGSSSYNEQFF.

The rearrangement joins TRBV2 to TRBJ2-5; D remains unclear. V lost 7 bases and J lost 5, with 14 bases in between. Per the germline V gene, CDR1 is SNHLY and CDR2 is FYNNEI. The CDR3 runs to 13 residues. Written as DNA, the CDR3 is TGTGCCAGCATTAGAGGCGAGCTGGAGACCCAGTACTTC. Its protein is CASIRGELETQYF. Complete variable domain (other parts from reference TRBV2 and TRBJ2-5): EPEVTQTPSHQVTQMGQEVILRCVPISNHLYFYWYRQILGQKVEFLVSFYNNEISEKSEIFDDQFSVERPDGSNFTLKIRSTKLEDSAMYFCASIRGELETQYFGPGTRLLVL.

This clonotype was seen ten or more times. The CDR3 loop reads CSVPGAGELFF. CDR3 in DNA: TGCAGCGTTCCCGGGGCCGGGGAGCTGTTTTTT. V usage is TRBV29-1 and J usage is TRBJ2-2; D may be TRBD2 (5 bases). Germline CDR1 reads SQVTM; CDR2 reads ANQGSEA. Between the trimmed V and J ends, which lost 5 bases and 6 bases, there was a span of 7 bases. This CDR3 is built from 11 residues.

The rearrangement joins TRBV4-1 to TRBJ2-7; no definite D call. Germline CDR1 is MGHRA and CDR2 is YSYEKL. V was cut by 4 bases and J by 3 bases, with 19 bases left in between. The CDR3 extends over 16 amino acids. For the CDR3, the DNA is TGCGCCAGCAGCCGCTCCCCCGCGGTGTCTTACTACGAGCAGTACTTC. Amino acid sequence: CASSRSPAVSYYEQYF.

This clonotype was counted at least ten times. The chain has TRBV13 and TRBJ2-7, with 8 bases matching TRBD1. Germline assignment: CDR1 PRHDT and CDR2 FYEKMQ (reference sequence). The CDR3 contains 14 residues. V lost 5 bases and J lost 5; bases outside the gene matches: 8. The CDR3 sequence: CASSPQGAANEQYF. The CDR3 nucleotides are TGTGCCAGCAGCCCTCAGGGGGCTGCGAACGAGCAGTACTTC. Based on the CDR3 plus reference TRBV13 and TRBJ2-7, the full variable domain is AAGVIQSPRHLIKEKRETATLKCYPIPRHDTVYWYQQGPGQDPQFLISFYEKMQSDKGSIPDRFSAQQFSDYHSELNMSSLELGDSALYFCASSPQGAANEQYFGPGTRLTVT.

This clonotype was observed a few times. V usage is TRBV29-1 and J usage is TRBJ2-3; 13 bases are shared with TRBD2. The CDR3 has 15 residues. The V and J ends lost 2 bases and 6 bases, in that order; junction bases with no gene match: 5. Germline lookup yields CDR1 SQVTM and CDR2 ANQGSEA. In DNA, the CDR3 is TGCAGCGTTGAAACTAGCGGGAGGGATATTGATACGCAGTATTTT. Its protein product is CSVETSGRDIDTQYF.

This clonotype was seen a handful of times. The genes are TRBV18 and TRBJ2-5, with 11 nucleotides matching TRBD1. This CDR3 is 16 amino acids long. Germline V lookup: CDR1 KGHSH, CDR2 LQKENI. V was clipped by 1 base and J by 0 bases; unmatched bases: 1. The DNA of the CDR3 is TGTGCCAGCTCACCACGGGACAGGGGGTACCAAGAGACCCAGTACTTC. Encoded protein: CASSPRDRGYQETQYF.

This rearrangement joins TRBV20-1 to TRBJ1-5, with a weak D call TRBD1 (6 bases). The CDR3 length is 14 residues. Germline-derived CDR1 and CDR2 are DFQATT and SNEGSKA (reference sequence). V dropped 2 bases and J dropped 5 bases, with 13 bases sitting between them. The CDR3 region is CSARLRDIHQPQHF. In nucleotides, the CDR3 is TGCAGTGCTAGACTACGGGACATCCATCAGCCCCAGCATTTT.

This clonotype was counted many times. The rearrangement uses TRBV12-3 or TRBV12-4 and TRBJ2-3; 14 bases agree with TRBD2. V lost 10 bases to trimming and J lost 4 bases; unmatched junction nucleotides: 13. The CDR3 totals 17 residues. CDR3 in amino acids: CATGGTSGRHGADTQYF. DNA of the CDR3: TGTGCCACTGGGGGGACTAGCGGGAGACATGGTGCAGATACGCAGTATTTT.

The sample holds many counts of this clonotype. The V gene is TRBV25-1, the J gene TRBJ1-2; 10 positions agree with TRBD1. Germline V gene data show CDR1 as MGHDK and CDR2 as SYGVNS. The CDR3 length is 13 residues. The trim removed 7 bases at V and 3 bases at J, leaving 2 bases unmatched. For the CDR3, the DNA is TGTGCCAGCACCGGGACAGGGGACTATGGCTACACCTTC. It codes for CASTGTGDYGYTF.

This clonotype was observed many times. The V call is TRBV5-6, the J call TRBJ2-3; D uncertain. The ends were cut back, 0 bases at V and 6 bases at J, with 8 bases in the middle. The CDR3 totals 13 residues. Per the germline V gene, CDR1 is SGHDT and CDR2 is YYEEEE. The CDR3 DNA reads as TGTGCCAGCAGCTTGGCGGATGTCGATACGCAGTATTTT. It specifies CASSLADVDTQYF.

This clonotype was recorded many times. A read error may account for a junction end that differs from germline. This sequence joins TRBV5-1 and TRBJ2-1; D is uncertain. The CDR3 is made up of 13 amino acids. CDR1 and CDR2 from the germline V gene are SGHRS and YFSETQ. The CDR3 sequence is CASRLDLYNEQFF. The CDR3 nucleotides read TGCGCCAGCAGGTTGGACCTTTACAATGAGCAGTTCTTC.

This chain joins TRBV24-1 and TRBJ2-7, with unresolved D. The CDR3 contains 15 residues. Per the germline V gene, CDR1 is KGHDR and CDR2 is SFDVKD. The V gene lost 5 bases and the J gene lost 4 bases, with 17 bases spanning the gap. DNA for the CDR3: TGTGCCACCAGTGCCGGGCCGTTAAGTAGGTACGAGCAGTACTTC. Translated: CATSAGPLSRYEQYF.

This clonotype appeared many times. This chain joins TRBV20-1 and TRBJ2-5; D uncertain. This CDR3 has 14 amino acids. V lost 6 bases to trimming and J lost 0 bases, with 14 bases between them. Germline V gene sequence: CDR1 DFQATT, CDR2 SNEGSKA (reference sequence). The CDR3, as DNA: TGCAGTGCAAGAAGATACAGAAACCAAGAGACCCAGTACTTC. Translated: CSARRYRNQETQYF.

This clonotype was seen repeatedly, ten times or more. This chain connects TRBV9 to TRBJ2-3; D tentatively reads TRBD1 or TRBD2 (5 bases each). This CDR3 is 15 amino acids long. V was trimmed by 0 bases and J by 5 bases, leaving 13 bases between them. Germline CDR1 is SGDLS and CDR2 is YYNGEE. The CDR3, as DNA: TGTGCCAGCAGCGTAGACGAGGGGAGCGGAGATACGCAGTATTTT. It translates to CASSVDEGSGDTQYF.

This clonotype has a handful of counts. The chain couples TRBV3-1 to TRBJ1-2; no firm D call. The CDR3 extends over 14 amino acids. Between the trimmed V and J ends, which lost 4 bases and 8 bases, there was a span of 17 bases. Per germline, CDR1 LGHDT and CDR2 YNNKEL (reference sequence). For the CDR3, the DNA is TGTGCCAGCAGCCTTCGCGGATCCTTTGGAGGCTACACCTTC. It is translated as CASSLRGSFGGYTF.